This T cell receptor beta chain was captured in a study of T cells after posttransplantation cyclophosphamide. Study conclusions and caveats: Recipient CMV seropositivity and CMV reactivation strongly tracked TRB clonality. Skin or GI-infiltrating T cells shared few TRB sequences with blood.

This clone was counted at least ten times. What it recognizes is unknown. Germline V gives CDR1 LNHDA, CDR2 SQIVND (reference sequence). Losses at the gene ends were 6 bases for V and 12 bases for J; bases not matched to a gene: 20. CDR3 length: 16 amino acids. Some clones are missing from TCRdb's copy, which holds only in-frame ones; the method was immunoSEQ multiplex PCR. The sample has about 26,000 clones, none seen only once. This TCR was sampled from a man between 45 and 60 years old in good health, CMV-negative, and a related stem cell transplant donor. V is TRBV19 and J is TRBJ2-3; TRBD2 agrees at 8 bases. Material: PBMCs. In DNA form, the CDR3 reads TGTGCCAGTAGATCCGCGAGCGGGGGCCCGGCCAGGTCACAGTATTTT. Its translation: CASRSASGGPARSQYF.